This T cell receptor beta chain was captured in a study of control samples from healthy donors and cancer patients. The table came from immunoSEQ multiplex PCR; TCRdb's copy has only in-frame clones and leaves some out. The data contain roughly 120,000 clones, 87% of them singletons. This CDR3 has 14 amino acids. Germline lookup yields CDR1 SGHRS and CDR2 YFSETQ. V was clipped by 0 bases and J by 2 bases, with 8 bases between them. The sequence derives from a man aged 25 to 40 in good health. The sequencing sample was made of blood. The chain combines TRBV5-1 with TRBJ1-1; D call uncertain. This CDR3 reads CASSLVGPNTEAFF. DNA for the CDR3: TGCGCCAGCAGCTTGGTAGGGCCCAACACTGAAGCTTTCTTT.